This entry concerns a single TCR beta chain. Clones were sequenced by immunoSEQ multiplex PCR, and TCRdb holds only the in-frame ones, with some missing. The sample lists about 200,000 clones, 85% to 90% occurring once. This specimen comes from a study of blood T cell repertoires in COVID-19. The CDR3 extends over 13 amino acids. Trimming shortened V by 4 bases and J by 9 bases, and 16 bases separated the two germline ends. The germline gives CDR1 MGHDK, CDR2 SYGVNS. The chain is built from TRBV25-1 and TRBJ2-7; D unresolved. The clonotype comes from a woman aged 45-65 years with acute or convalescent COVID-19. The sample comprised peripheral blood. The CDR3 sequence is CASSASDPGRQYF. Here the CDR3 DNA reads TGTGCCAGCAGTGCGTCAGATCCGGGTCGGCAGTACTTC.